A single T cell receptor (beta chain) is shown here with its context. Trimming at V came to 1 base and at J to 3 bases, leaving 9 bases not matched to a gene. The CDR3 contains 18 residues. Germline V gives CDR1 LGHDT, CDR2 YNNKEL (reference sequence). The authors' processing: Nucleated cell number was recorded as an estimate derived from reference gene primer amplification. The data were produced by immunoSEQ multiplex PCR, yet TCRdb's version contains in-frame clones alone and is incomplete. V and J calls plus clone size are reproduced from that table; the DNA served to infer D and trimming. The table includes a few hundred thousand clones, about 88% detected once. These data come from a study of blood T cell repertoires in COVID-19. Looking at the study overall: The study drew acute and convalescent COVID-19 samples from the United States, Italy and Spain. Nucleic acid was either cDNA or gDNA, and it came from T cells, B-cell-depleted T cells, or PBMCs.

This chain links TRBV3-1 (or the pseudogene TRBV3-2) with TRBJ2-3; 11 nucleotides line up with TRBD2. Sequencing was performed on peripheral blood. The origin of this receptor is a man aged 50 or older who had recovered from COVID-19. CDR3 bases: TGTGCCAGCAGCCAAGTCACTAGCGGGAGTGTTAGAACAGATACGCAGTATTTT. Protein: CASSQVTSGSVRTDTQYF.